The present T cell receptor (beta chain) was sequenced within a study of blood T cell repertoires in COVID-19. Study-level background: Acute and convalescent COVID-19 samples came from the United States, Italy and Spain.

Sequencing was performed with immunoSEQ multiplex PCR; in TCRdb, only in-frame clones are kept and a portion is missing. The repertoire holds fewer than 250,000 clones, with about 85% as singletons. The clonotype comes from a man in his 70s with acute or convalescent COVID-19. The sequenced material came from peripheral blood.

For the CDR3, the DNA is TGTGCCACCAGCAGCTCGGCGGGCGCAGATACGCAGTATTTT. Its protein product is CATSSSAGADTQYF. The chain has TRBV15 and TRBJ2-3, with a weak D call TRBD2 (5 bases). V lost 3 bases to trimming and J lost 4 bases, with 11 bases between them. The CDR3 loop spans 14 amino acids. The germline CDR1 and CDR2 sequences are LNHNV and YYDKDF (reference sequence).